This section outlines one T cell receptor beta chain sequence together with its context. CDR1 and CDR2 (germline): MDHEN, SYDVKM. Trimming removed 3 bases from V and 3 bases from J; junction bases left unmatched: 11. The CDR3 consists of 16 residues. The age range of participants was about 18 to 95 years, with residence in about 25 US areas. Each participant's cohort was designated according to participant-reported clinical history. This sample stems from a study of blood T cell repertoires in COVID-19. Study-level information: Samples taken during acute and convalescent COVID-19 were collected in the United States, Italy and Spain.

Authors' analysis steps: Using reference gene primer amplification, nucleated cell counts were estimated. Some clones are missing from TCRdb's copy, which holds only in-frame ones; the method was immunoSEQ multiplex PCR. V, J and clone size are taken as reported in that table, and D and trimming were inferred from the DNA itself. The sample includes roughly 330,000 clones, about 89% of them seen just once. The chain employs TRBV28 and TRBJ2-7; 7 nucleotides align to TRBD2. The TCR was taken from a woman aged 30 to 39 who had recovered from COVID-19. Input material: PBMCs or T cells enriched from blood (not recorded which). CDR3 DNA sequence: TGTGCCAGCAGTTTCCGCCGAGGGCGGGGGTACTACGAGCAGTACTTC. Translating it yields CASSFRRGRGYYEQYF.